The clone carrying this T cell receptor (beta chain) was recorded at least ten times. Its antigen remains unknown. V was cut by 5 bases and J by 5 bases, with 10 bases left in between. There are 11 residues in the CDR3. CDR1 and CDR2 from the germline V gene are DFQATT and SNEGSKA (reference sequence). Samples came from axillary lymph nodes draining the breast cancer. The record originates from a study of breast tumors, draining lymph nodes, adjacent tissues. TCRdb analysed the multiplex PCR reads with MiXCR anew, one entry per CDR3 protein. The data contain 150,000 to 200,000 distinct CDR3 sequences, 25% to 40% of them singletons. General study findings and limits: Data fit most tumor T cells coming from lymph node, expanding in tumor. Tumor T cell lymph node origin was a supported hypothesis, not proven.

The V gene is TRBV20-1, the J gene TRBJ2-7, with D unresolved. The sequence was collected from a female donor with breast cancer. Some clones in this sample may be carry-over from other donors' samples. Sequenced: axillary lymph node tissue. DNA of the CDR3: TGCAGTGCTTTATTGGTTAACGAGCAGTACTTC. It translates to CSALLVNEQYF.